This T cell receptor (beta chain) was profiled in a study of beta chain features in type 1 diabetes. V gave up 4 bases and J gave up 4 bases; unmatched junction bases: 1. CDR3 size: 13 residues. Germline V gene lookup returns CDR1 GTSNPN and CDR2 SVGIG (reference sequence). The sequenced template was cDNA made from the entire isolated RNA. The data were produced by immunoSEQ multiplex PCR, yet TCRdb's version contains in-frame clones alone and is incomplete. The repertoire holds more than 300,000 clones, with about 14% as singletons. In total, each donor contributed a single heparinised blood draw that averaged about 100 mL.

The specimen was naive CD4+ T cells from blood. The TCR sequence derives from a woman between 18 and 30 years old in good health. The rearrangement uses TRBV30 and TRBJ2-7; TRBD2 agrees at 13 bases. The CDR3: CAWKTSGRYEQYF. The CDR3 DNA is TGTGCCTGGAAGACTAGCGGGAGGTACGAGCAGTACTTC.